The TCR beta chain described here comes from a study of T cells in Graves' hyperthyroidism and ophthalmopathy. Amplification yielded TCR beta CDR3 regions, with RNA transcripts as the source. During a first-round RT-PCR of the TCR CDR3, the HTBI primer set was used. TCRdb re-called the multiplex PCR reads through MiXCR, storing one row per CDR3 protein. The sample includes 490,000 or so distinct CDR3 sequences, approximately 23% of them seen just once. Overall study findings and caveats: Blood also contained most expanded thyroid clonotypes above 0.001.

This clonotype occurred many times. What it binds is not known. Germline loops: CDR1 MDHEN, CDR2 SYDVKM. This CDR3 is 16 amino acids long. J lost 1 base, V lost 5 bases, and 6 bases had no gene match. In making diagnoses, clinical symptoms, serum thyroxine and TRAb, thyroid ultrasound and orbital computed tomography were all used. This chain joins TRBV28 and TRBJ1-5; 9 positions agree with TRBD1. Sequencing used blood. The origin of this receptor is a woman between 65 and 79 years old with Graves' ophthalmopathy. CDR3 in amino acids: CASSGSGTGSNQPQHF. The CDR3 DNA follows: TGTGCCAGCAGTGGATCCGGGACAGGGAGCAATCAGCCCCAGCATTTT.